A single sample is the source of the 23 T cell receptor beta chains below, sequenced in a study of blood T cell repertoires in COVID-19. Sequencing used immunoSEQ multiplex PCR; TCRdb keeps in-frame clones, though not all of them. Here the sample spans about 33,000 clones, around 88% being singletons. The sequenced sample consisted of peripheral blood. The receptors were sampled from a human donor in a cohort sampled during active COVID-19.

The chain recombines TRBV9 with TRBJ2-2; 8 nucleotides agree with TRBD2. The ends lost 1 base at V and 6 bases at J; junction bases unmatched: 8. The CDR3 is 16 amino acids. Per the germline V gene, CDR1 is SGDLS and CDR2 is YYNGEE. As DNA, the CDR3 is TGTGCCAGCAGCGTACCTAAAGCGGGAGTGGCCGGGGAGCTGTTTTTT. Encoded protein: CASSVPKAGVAGELFF.

This chain links TRBV14 with TRBJ1-4; D remains ambiguous. Between the trimmed V and J ends, which lost 0 bases and 7 bases, there was a span of 12 bases. From germline, CDR1 is SGHDN and CDR2 FVKESK. The CDR3 totals 15 residues. The CDR3 DNA is TGTGCCAGCAGCCAAGATAGCGCCTTTGGTGAAAAACTGTTTTTT. Amino acid sequence: CASSQDSAFGEKLFF.

The chain uses TRBV27 and TRBJ1-2; 9 positions match TRBD1. The CDR3 spans 13 residues. In germline, CDR1 is MNHEY, CDR2 SMNVEV (reference sequence). The junction had 0 bases not matched to a gene; V was cut back by 4 bases and J by 3 bases. The CDR3 sequence is CASSWTGDYGYTF. In nucleotides, the CDR3 is TGTGCCAGCAGTTGGACAGGGGACTATGGCTACACCTTC.

The chain joins TRBV5-1 to TRBJ1-3, with 7 bases lining up with TRBD1. V was clipped by 0 bases and J by 4 bases; unmatched bases: 4. The CDR3 has 15 amino acids. Germline V lookup: CDR1 SGHRS, CDR2 YFSETQ. This chain's CDR3 is CASSLDTGAGNTIYF. As DNA, the CDR3 is TGCGCCAGCAGCTTGGACACAGGGGCCGGAAACACCATATATTTT.

This clone was observed once. Here the CDR3 reads CASSGSGARDTQYF. The CDR3 DNA reads TGTGCCAGCAGCGGTAGCGGTGCAAGAGATACGCAGTATTTT. The V and J genes are TRBV11-3 and TRBJ2-3, with a possible D match to TRBD2 (6 bases). V was shortened by 5 bases and J by 5 bases, with 14 bases between the two germline ends. Germline V CDR1 and CDR2: SGHNT, YENEEA. The CDR3 length is 14 residues.

The chain has TRBV19 and TRBJ1-1; 8 bases match TRBD1. Germline CDR1 reads LNHDA; CDR2 reads SQIVND (reference sequence). This CDR3 region has 16 residues. J lost 1 base, V lost 4 bases, and 8 bases had no gene match. The CDR3 loop reads CASSTARGQGNTEAFF. CDR3 in DNA: TGTGCCAGTAGTACCGCCCGTGGACAGGGGAACACTGAAGCTTTCTTT.

The chain has TRBV5-1 and TRBJ2-7, with 7 bases that match TRBD2. V was clipped by 4 bases and J by 3 bases; unmatched bases: 4. Germline CDR1 SGHRS, CDR2 YFSETQ. The CDR3 extends over 13 amino acids. CDR3 nucleotide sequence: TGCGCCAGCAGCGGACTAGAAAGCTACGAGCAGTACTTC. Its translation is CASSGLESYEQYF.

This clone came up a few times. The rearrangement links TRBV14 to TRBJ2-1; D unresolved. Trimming shortened V by 9 bases and J by 5 bases, and 8 bases separated the two germline ends. Germline CDR1 reads SGHDN; CDR2 reads FVKESK. The CDR3 has 11 amino acids. The DNA of the CDR3 is TGTGCCAGTTCACTAAACAATGAGCAGTTCTTC. This gives the protein CASSLNNEQFF.

The chain joins TRBV5-1 to TRBJ1-2; D is perhaps TRBD1 (6 bases). Trimming removed 5 bases from V and 2 bases from J, with 13 bases in between. This CDR3 region has 14 residues. Germline CDR1 reads SGHRS; CDR2 reads YFSETQ. Here the CDR3 DNA reads TGCGCCAGCAGTCCCGGGGGGGCAAACTATGGCTACACCTTC. Its translation is CASSPGGANYGYTF.

The DNA for the CDR3 is TGTGCCAGCAGTGAAGTCCGAATGGGGAGGGCCGGGGAGCTGTTTTTT. Translating it yields CASSEVRMGRAGELFF. V and J are TRBV2 and TRBJ2-2; 7 nucleotides agree with TRBD2. J was trimmed by 6 bases and V by 1 base; bases with no gene match: 8. Germline V gives CDR1 SNHLY, CDR2 FYNNEI. The CDR3 runs to 16 residues.

For the CDR3, the DNA is TGTGCCATCAGTGAATGGGCGGGGGGGGTCCAAGAGACCCAGTACTTC. Translation: CAISEWAGGVQETQYF. The chain combines TRBV10-3 with TRBJ2-5; 9 bases line up with TRBD2. Per the germline V gene, CDR1 is ENHRY and CDR2 is SYGVKD. The CDR3 is 16 amino acids. With V trimmed by 3 bases and J by 1 base, 6 bases remained unmatched.

This chain connects TRBV29-1 to TRBJ2-7; TRBD1 matches 10 bases. CDR1 is SQVTM and CDR2 is ANQGSEA in the germline V gene. The CDR3 contains 15 residues. V lost 4 bases, J lost 4 bases, and 10 bases stayed unmatched. This chain's CDR3 is CSVVHFWDRGYEQYF. In nucleotides, the CDR3 is TGCAGCGTTGTGCATTTTTGGGACAGGGGATACGAGCAGTACTTC.

This clone was counted a few times. The chain combines TRBV18 with TRBJ2-5; TRBD2 matches 9 bases. The V segment lost 1 base and the J segment 3 bases; nucleotides outside the gene matches: 6. Germline assignment: CDR1 KGHSH and CDR2 LQKENI. This CDR3 region has 16 residues. The CDR3 spells CASSPRRTSDEETQYF. DNA of the CDR3: TGTGCCAGCTCACCACGGAGGACTAGCGATGAAGAGACCCAGTACTTC. The variable domain in full, completed from reference TRBV18 and TRBJ2-5, reads NAGVMQNPRHLVRRRGQEARLRCSPMKGHSHVYWYRQLPEEGLKFMVYLQKENIIDESGMPKERFSAEFPKEGPSILRIQQVVRGDSAAYFCASSPRRTSDEETQYFGPGTRLLVL.

The chain employs TRBV25-1 and TRBJ1-1, with 10 bases fitting TRBD1. Per germline, CDR1 MGHDK and CDR2 SYGVNS. Trimming cost V 6 bases and J 6 bases; bases outside gene matches: 10. The CDR3 is 15 amino acids. The CDR3 nucleotides are TGTGCCAGCAGGGATACCGGGACAGGGGTCCCTGAAGCTTTCTTT. Translating gives CASRDTGTGVPEAFF.

The V gene is TRBV15, the J gene TRBJ2-3; no clear D gene. In germline, CDR1 is LNHNV, CDR2 YYDKDF (reference sequence). The V and J ends lost 3 bases and 0 bases respectively, with 10 bases between them. The CDR3 length is 15 residues. The CDR3 is CATSSNIASTDTQYF. The CDR3 nucleotides read TGTGCCACCAGCAGCAACATAGCTAGCACAGATACGCAGTATTTT.

The chain is built from TRBV4-2 and TRBJ2-3; 16 nucleotides agree with TRBD2. V gave up 4 bases and J gave up 4 bases; unmatched junction bases: 11. CDR3 size: 19 residues. The germline V gene has CDR1 LGHNA and CDR2 YNFKEQ. CDR3 residues: CASSRGTSGGAGPADTQYF. The CDR3 DNA reads as TGTGCCAGCAGCCGAGGGACTAGCGGGGGGGCCGGGCCGGCAGATACGCAGTATTTT.

This clone was seen once. J is TRBJ1-2 and V is TRBV3-1 (or the pseudogene TRBV3-2), with a possible D match to TRBD1 (5 bases). The germline V gene has CDR1 LGHDT and CDR2 YNNKEL (reference sequence). The CDR3 spans 14 residues. Trimming pared 4 bases from V and 3 bases from J, leaving 12 bases between. The CDR3 region is CASSPRWGDYGYTF. The CDR3 region has the DNA TGTGCCAGCAGCCCGCGTTGGGGGGACTATGGCTACACCTTC.

V usage is TRBV19 and J usage is TRBJ2-7; unclear D gene. This CDR3 spans 12 amino acids. The V gene's germline CDR1 is LNHDA and CDR2 SQIVND (reference sequence). V was pared by 10 bases and J by 2 bases, with 12 bases between. DNA of the CDR3: TGTGCCACCGCACAGACCCCCTACGAGCAGTACTTC. It encodes CATAQTPYEQYF.

CDR3 sequence reads: CASSKTGTRDYEQYF. The DNA for the CDR3 is TGTGCCAGCAGCAAAACCGGGACTAGGGACTACGAGCAGTACTTC. The chain recombines TRBV7-9 with TRBJ2-7, with TRBD2 identical over 8 bases. Looked up from germline, CDR1 is SEHNR and CDR2 is FQNEAQ (reference sequence). There are 15 residues in the CDR3. After removal of 5 bases from V and 3 bases from J, the junction contained 9 bases not matched to a gene.

The V and J genes are TRBV11-1 and TRBJ1-1; D is unresolved. This CDR3 has 16 amino acids. Trimming removed 1 base from V and 0 bases from J, with 12 bases in between. The germline gives CDR1 SGHAT, CDR2 FQDESV (reference sequence). CDR3 amino acids: CASSLGEAVMNTEAFF. The DNA for the CDR3 is TGTGCCAGCAGCTTAGGTGAGGCAGTCATGAACACTGAAGCTTTCTTT.

The chain couples TRBV7-8 to TRBJ2-5; a weak D match, TRBD1 (5 bases). V was cut by 5 bases and J by 6 bases, with 16 bases left in between. The CDR3 extends over 14 amino acids. Germline V gene data show CDR1 as SGHVS and CDR2 as FQNEAQ. The CDR3 loop is CASSEGGAAQTQYF. The CDR3 DNA reads TGTGCCAGCAGCGAAGGTGGGGCGGCACAGACCCAGTACTTC.

This clone appeared a single time. The rearrangement uses TRBV7-2 and TRBJ2-1, with 10 bases identical to TRBD2. Germline loops: CDR1 SGHTA, CDR2 FQGNSA. The J segment lost 0 bases and the V segment lost 5 bases, leaving 4 bases of the junction unmatched. The CDR3 covers 16 residues. The CDR3 loop is CASSPIAGGSYNEQFF. The DNA of the CDR3 is TGTGCCAGCAGCCCCATAGCGGGGGGCTCCTACAATGAGCAGTTCTTC.

This chain uses TRBV11-2 with TRBJ2-7; D is possibly TRBD1 (5 bases). The CDR3 contains 14 residues. Germline CDR1 is SGHAT and CDR2 is FQNNGV. V was trimmed by 1 base and J by 4 bases, leaving 11 bases between them. For the CDR3, the DNA is TGTGCCAGCAGCTTAGGGGCAGGGTGGTACGAGCAGTACTTC. It codes for CASSLGAGWYEQYF.